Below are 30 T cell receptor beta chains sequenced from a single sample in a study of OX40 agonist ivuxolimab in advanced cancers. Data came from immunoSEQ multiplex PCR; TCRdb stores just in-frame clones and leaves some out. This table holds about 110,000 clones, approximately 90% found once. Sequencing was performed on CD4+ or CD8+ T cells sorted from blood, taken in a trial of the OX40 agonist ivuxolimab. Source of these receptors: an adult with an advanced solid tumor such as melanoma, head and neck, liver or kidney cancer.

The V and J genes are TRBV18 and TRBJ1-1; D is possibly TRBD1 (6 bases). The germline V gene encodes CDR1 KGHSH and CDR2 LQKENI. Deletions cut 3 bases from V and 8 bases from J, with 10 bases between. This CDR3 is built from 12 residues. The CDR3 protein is CASSPDSPEAFF. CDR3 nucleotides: TGTGCCAGCTCACCGGACAGTCCAGAAGCTTTCTTT. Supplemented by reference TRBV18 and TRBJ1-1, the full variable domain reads NAGVMQNPRHLVRRRGQEARLRCSPMKGHSHVYWYRQLPEEGLKFMVYLQKENIIDESGMPKERFSAEFPKEGPSILRIQQVVRGDSAAYFCASSPDSPEAFFGQGTRLTVV.

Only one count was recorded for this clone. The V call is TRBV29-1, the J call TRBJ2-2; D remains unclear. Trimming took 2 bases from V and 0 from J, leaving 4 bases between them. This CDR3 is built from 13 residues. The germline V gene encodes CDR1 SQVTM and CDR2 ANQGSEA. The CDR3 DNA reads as TGCAGCGTTGAACAGACGAACACCGGGGAGCTGTTTTTT. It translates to CSVEQTNTGELFF.

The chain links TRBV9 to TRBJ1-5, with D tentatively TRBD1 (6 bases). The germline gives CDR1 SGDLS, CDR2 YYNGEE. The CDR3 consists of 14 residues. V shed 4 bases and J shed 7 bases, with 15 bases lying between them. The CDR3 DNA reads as TGTGCCAGCAGCAAAACAGGGTTAAGCCAGCCCCAGCATTTT. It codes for CASSKTGLSQPQHF. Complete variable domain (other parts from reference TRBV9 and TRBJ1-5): DSGVTQTPKHLITATGQRVTLRCSPRSGDLSVYWYQQSLDQGLQFLIQYYNGEERAKGNILERFSAQQFPDLHSELNLSSLELGDSALYFCASSKTGLSQPQHFGDGTRLSIL.

This CDR3 is CASSLGGAAYEQYF. DNA of the CDR3: TGTGCCAGCAGCTTGGGGGGGGCCGCCTACGAGCAGTACTTC. The chain joins TRBV5-4 to TRBJ2-7; D is tentatively TRBD1 or TRBD2 (6 bases each). Deletions cut 0 bases from V and 2 bases from J, with 9 bases between. Germline assignment: CDR1 SGHNT and CDR2 YYREEE (reference sequence). This CDR3 comprises 14 residues.

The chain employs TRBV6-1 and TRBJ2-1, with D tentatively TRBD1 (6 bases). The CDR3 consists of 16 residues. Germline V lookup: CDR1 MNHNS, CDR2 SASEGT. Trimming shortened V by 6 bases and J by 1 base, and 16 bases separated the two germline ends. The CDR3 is CASRERGLGSYNEQFF. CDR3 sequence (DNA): TGTGCCAGCAGGGAAAGGGGGTTGGGGTCCTACAATGAGCAGTTCTTC.

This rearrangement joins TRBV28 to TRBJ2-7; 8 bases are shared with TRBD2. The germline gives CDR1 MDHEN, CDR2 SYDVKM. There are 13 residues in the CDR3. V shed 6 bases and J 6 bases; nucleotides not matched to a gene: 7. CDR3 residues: CASSNPSGSEQYF. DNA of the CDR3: TGTGCCAGCAGCAATCCGAGCGGGAGCGAGCAGTACTTC.

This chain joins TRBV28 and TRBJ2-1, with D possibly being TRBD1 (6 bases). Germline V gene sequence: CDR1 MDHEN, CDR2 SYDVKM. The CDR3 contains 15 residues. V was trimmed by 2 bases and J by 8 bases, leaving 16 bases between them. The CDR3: CASSLGGTSFYEQFF. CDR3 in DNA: TGTGCCAGCAGTTTAGGGGGCACTAGTTTTTATGAGCAGTTCTTC.

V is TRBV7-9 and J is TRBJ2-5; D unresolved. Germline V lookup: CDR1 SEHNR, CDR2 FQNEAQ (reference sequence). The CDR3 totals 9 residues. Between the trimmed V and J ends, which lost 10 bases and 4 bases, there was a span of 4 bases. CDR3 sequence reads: CATGETQYF. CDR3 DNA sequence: TGTGCCACAGGAGAGACCCAGTACTTC.

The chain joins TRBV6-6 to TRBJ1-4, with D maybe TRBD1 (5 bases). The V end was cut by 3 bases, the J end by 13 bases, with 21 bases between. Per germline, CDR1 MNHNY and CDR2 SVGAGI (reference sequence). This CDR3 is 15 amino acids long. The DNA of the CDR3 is TGTGCCAGCAGTTATGATCAGGGACGGGACCGCGGACTGTTTTTT. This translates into CASSYDQGRDRGLFF.

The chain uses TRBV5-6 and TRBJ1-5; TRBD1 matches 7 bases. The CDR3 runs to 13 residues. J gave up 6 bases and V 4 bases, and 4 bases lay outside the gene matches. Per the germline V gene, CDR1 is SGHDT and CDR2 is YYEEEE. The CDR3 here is CASSLGQTQPQHF. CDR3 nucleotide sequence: TGTGCCAGCAGCCTGGGACAGACTCAGCCCCAGCATTTT.

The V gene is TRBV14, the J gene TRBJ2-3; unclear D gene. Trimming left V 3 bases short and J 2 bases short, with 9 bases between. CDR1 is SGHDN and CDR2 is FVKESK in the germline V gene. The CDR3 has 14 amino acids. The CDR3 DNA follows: TGTGCCAGCAGCCACACCCCCACCACAGATACGCAGTATTTT. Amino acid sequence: CASSHTPTTDTQYF.

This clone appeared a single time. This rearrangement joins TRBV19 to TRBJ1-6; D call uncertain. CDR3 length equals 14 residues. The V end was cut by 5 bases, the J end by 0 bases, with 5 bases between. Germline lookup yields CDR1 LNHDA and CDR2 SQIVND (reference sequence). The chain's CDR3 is CASSLSSYNSPLHF. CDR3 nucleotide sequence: TGTGCCAGTAGTTTGAGCTCCTATAATTCACCCCTCCACTTT.

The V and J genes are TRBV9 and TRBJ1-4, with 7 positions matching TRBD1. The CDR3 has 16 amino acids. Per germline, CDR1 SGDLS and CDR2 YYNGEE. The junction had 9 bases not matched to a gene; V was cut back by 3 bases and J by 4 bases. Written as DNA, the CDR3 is TGTGCCAGCAGCGCCCTCACAGGGGATGATAATGAAAAACTGTTTTTT. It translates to CASSALTGDDNEKLFF.

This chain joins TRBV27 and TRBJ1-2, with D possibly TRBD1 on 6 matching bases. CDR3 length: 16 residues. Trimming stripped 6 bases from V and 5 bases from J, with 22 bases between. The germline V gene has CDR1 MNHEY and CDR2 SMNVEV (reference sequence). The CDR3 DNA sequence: TGTGCCAGCAGACTACTCTCACAGGGAGTAGGATATGGCTACACCTTC. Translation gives CASRLLSQGVGYGYTF.

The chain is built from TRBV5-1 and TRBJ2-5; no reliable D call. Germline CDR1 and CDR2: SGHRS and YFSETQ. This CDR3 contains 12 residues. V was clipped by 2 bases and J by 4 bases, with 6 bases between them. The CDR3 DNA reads TGCGCCAGCAGCTTATGGGGAGAGACCCAGTACTTC. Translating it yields CASSLWGETQYF.

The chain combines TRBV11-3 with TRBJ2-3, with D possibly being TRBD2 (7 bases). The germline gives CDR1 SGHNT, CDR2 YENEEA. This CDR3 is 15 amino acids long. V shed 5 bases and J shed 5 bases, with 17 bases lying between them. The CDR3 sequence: CASSRAGGLGDTQYF. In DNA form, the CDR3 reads TGTGCCAGCAGCCGTGCCGGGGGGCTGGGAGATACGCAGTATTTT.

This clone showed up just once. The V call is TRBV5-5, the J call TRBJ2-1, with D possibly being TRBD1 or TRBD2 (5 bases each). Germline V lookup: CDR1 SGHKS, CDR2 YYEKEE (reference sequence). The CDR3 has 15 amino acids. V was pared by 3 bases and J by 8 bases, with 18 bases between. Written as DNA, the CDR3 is TGTGCCAGCAGCTGGGGACCAAGCCCTCGGGATGAGCAGTTCTTC. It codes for CASSWGPSPRDEQFF.

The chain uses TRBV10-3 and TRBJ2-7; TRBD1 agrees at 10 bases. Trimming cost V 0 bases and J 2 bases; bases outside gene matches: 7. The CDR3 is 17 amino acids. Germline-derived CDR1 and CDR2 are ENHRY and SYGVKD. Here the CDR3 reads CAISESLVGTGAYEQYF. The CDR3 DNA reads TGTGCCATCAGTGAGTCGTTAGTAGGGACAGGGGCCTACGAGCAGTACTTC.

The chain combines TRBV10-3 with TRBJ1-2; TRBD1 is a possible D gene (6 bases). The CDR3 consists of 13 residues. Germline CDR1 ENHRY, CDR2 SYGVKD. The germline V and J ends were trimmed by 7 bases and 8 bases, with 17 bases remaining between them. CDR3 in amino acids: CAITHGGGFGYTF. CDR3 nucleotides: TGTGCCATCACCCACGGGGGGGGCTTCGGCTACACCTTC.

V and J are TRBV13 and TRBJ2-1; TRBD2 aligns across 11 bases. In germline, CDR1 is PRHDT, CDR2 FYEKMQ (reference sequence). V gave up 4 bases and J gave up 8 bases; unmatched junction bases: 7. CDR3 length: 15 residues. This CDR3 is CASSSPGLAVDEQFF. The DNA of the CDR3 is TGTGCCAGCAGCTCTCCGGGACTAGCGGTTGATGAGCAGTTCTTC.

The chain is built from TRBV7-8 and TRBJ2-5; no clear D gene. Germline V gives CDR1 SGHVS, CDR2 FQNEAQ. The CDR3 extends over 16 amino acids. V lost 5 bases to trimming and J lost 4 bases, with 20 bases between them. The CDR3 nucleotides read TGTGCCAGCAGCGTCGGCTCCGCTATTGGCGGAGAGACCCAGTACTTC. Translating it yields CASSVGSAIGGETQYF.

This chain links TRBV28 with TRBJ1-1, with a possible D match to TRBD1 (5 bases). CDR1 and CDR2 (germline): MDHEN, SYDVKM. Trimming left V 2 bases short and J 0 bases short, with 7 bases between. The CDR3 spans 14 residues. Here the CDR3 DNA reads TGTGCCAGCAGTTTAAGGGGACTGAACACTGAAGCTTTCTTT. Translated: CASSLRGLNTEAFF. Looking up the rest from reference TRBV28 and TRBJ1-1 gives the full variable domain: DVKVTQSSRYLVKRTGEKVFLECVQDMDHENMFWYRQDPGLGLRLIYFSYDVKMKEKGDIPEGYSVSREKKERFSLILESASTNQTSMYLCASSLRGLNTEAFFGQGTRLTVV.

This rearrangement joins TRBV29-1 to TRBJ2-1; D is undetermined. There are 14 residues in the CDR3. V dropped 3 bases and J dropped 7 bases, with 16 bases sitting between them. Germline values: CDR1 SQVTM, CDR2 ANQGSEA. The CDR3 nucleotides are TGCAGCGTTGACTTTCGTGTACTGGGGAATGAGCAGTTCTTC. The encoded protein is CSVDFRVLGNEQFF.

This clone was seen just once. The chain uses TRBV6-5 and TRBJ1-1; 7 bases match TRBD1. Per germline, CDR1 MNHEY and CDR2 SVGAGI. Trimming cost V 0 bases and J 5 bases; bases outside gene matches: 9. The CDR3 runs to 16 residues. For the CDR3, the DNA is TGTGCCAGCAGTTACTCGATAATGGGCAGGGGGACTGAAGCTTTCTTT. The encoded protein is CASSYSIMGRGTEAFF.

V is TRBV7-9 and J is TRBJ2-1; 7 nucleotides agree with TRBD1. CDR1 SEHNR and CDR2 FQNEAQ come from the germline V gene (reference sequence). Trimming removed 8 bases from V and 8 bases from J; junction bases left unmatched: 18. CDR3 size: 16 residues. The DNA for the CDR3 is TGTGCCAGCGTAAAACAGGGGCTCTCTCTAGGACATGAGCAGTTCTTC. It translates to CASVKQGLSLGHEQFF.

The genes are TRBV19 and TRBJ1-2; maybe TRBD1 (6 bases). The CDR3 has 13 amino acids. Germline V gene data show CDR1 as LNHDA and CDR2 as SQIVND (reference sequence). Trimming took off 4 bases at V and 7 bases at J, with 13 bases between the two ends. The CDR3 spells CASSTIQGSGYTF. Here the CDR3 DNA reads TGTGCCAGTAGTACAATACAGGGTTCTGGCTACACCTTC. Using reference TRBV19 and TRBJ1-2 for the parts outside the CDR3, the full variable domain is DGGITQSPKYLFRKEGQNVTLSCEQNLNHDAMYWYRQDPGQGLRLIYYSQIVNDFQKGDIAEGYSVSREKKESFPLTVTSAQKNPTAFYLCASSTIQGSGYTFGSGTRLTVV.

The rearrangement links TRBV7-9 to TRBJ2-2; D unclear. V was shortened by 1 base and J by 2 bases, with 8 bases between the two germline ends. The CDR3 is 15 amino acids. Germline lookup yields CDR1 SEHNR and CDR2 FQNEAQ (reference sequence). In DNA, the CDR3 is TGTGCCAGCAGCTTAGACAGCATAAACACCGGGGAGCTGTTTTTT. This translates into CASSLDSINTGELFF.

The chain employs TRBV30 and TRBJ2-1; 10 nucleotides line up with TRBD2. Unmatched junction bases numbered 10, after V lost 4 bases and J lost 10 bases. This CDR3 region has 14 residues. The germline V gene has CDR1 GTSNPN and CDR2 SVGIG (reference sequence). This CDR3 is CAWMPSGSSGEQFF. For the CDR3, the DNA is TGTGCCTGGATGCCTAGCGGGAGTTCAGGGGAGCAGTTCTTC.

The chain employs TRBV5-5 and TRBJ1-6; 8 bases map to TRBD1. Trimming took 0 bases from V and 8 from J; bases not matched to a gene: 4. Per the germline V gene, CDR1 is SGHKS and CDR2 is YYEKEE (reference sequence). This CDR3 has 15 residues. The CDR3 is CASSLVYRGDSPLHF. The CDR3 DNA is TGTGCCAGCAGCTTGGTTTACAGGGGGGATTCACCCCTCCACTTT.

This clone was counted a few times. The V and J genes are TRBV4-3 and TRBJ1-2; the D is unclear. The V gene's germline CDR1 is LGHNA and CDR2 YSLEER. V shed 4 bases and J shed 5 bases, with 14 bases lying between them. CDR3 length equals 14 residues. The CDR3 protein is CASSPQVSDYGYTF. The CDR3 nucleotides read TGCGCCAGCAGCCCGCAAGTCAGCGATTATGGCTACACCTTC.